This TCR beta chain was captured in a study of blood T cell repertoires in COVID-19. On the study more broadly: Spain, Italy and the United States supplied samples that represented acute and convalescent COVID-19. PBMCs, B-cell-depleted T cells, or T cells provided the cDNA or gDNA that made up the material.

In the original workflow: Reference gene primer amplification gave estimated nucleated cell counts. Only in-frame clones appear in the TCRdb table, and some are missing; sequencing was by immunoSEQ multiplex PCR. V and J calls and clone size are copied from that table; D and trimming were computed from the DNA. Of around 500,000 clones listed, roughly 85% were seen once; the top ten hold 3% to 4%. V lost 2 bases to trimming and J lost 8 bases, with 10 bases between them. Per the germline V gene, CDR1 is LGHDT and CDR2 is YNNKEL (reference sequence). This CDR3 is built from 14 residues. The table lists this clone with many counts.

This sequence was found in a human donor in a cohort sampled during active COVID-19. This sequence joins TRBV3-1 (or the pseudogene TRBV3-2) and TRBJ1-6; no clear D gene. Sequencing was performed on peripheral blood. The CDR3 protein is CASSQTPRDSPLHF. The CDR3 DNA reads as TGTGCCAGCAGCCAAACTCCGAGGGATTCACCCCTCCACTTT.